The clone carrying this TCR beta chain appeared a single time. The data derive from a study of CD8 T cells in Susac syndrome. This CDR3 is built from 12 residues. Sequencing of TCR beta was performed on blood CD8+ and CD4+ T cells. Those who served as multiple sclerosis controls were treatment-naive patients with stable or active relapsing-remitting disease. Negative magnetic isolation gave CD8+ and CD4+ cells; FACS enriched CD8+ TEMRA. RNA was extracted with the RNeasy kit, and a quantity of 0.5 to 1 ug was reverse transcribed using random hexamers. With immunoSEQ multiplex PCR, TCR beta CDR3 was amplified across 54 Vbeta and 13 Jbeta. TCRdb passed the immunoSEQ multiplex PCR reads through MiXCR, listing each CDR3 protein once. This table holds around 130,000 distinct CDR3 sequences, 85% to 95% found once.

The rearrangement links TRBV21-1 to TRBJ1-5. TRBV21-1 is a pseudogene. Sequenced sample: CD4+ T cells from PBMCs. The receptor comes from a human donor with multiple sclerosis. The CDR3 here is CASSDTTQPQHF. The CDR3 nucleotides are TGTGCCAGCTCCGATACGACCCAGCCCCAGCATTTT.